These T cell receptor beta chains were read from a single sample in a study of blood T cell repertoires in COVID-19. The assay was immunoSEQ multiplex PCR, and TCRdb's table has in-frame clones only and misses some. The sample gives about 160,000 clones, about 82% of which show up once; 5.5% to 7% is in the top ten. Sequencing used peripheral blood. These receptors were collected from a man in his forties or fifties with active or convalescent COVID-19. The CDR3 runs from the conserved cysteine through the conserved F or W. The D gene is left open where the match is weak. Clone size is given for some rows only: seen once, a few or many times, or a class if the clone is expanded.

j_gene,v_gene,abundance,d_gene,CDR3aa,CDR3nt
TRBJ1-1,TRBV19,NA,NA,CASNPQGRQNTEAFF,TGTGCCAGCAACCCCCAGGGCCGACAGAACACTGAAGCTTTCTTT
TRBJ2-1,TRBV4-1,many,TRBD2,CASSRHWELAGGPNEQFF,TGCGCCAGCAGCCGCCATTGGGAACTAGCGGGAGGGCCTAATGAGCAGTTCTTC
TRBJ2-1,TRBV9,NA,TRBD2,CASSGLAGDPLQQFF,TGTGCCAGCAGCGGCTTAGCGGGAGACCCCCTTCAGCAGTTCTTC
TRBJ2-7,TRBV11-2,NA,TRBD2,CASSPQGREGRNEQYF,TGTGCCAGCAGCCCCCAGGGTCGGGAGGGCAGGAACGAGCAGTACTTC
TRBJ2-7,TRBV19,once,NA,CASGDSGTPHLEQYF,TGTGCCAGTGGGGATAGCGGAACGCCCCACCTCGAGCAGTACTTC
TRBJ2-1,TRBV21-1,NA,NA,CASRKRAANGEQFF,TGTGCCAGCCGAAAAAGAGCCGCCAACGGTGAGCAGTTCTTC
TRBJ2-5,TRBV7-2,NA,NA,CASSLERIQETQYF,TGTGCCAGCAGCTTAGAGCGTATCCAAGAGACCCAGTACTTC
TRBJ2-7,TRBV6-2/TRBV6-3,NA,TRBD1,CASSIPGTGFHEQYF,TGTGCCAGCAGCATACCCGGGACAGGTTTCCACGAGCAGTACTTC
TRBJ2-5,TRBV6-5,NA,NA,CATRFRRVTEETQYF,TGTGCCACTAGATTTAGGCGGGTTACTGAAGAGACCCAGTACTTC
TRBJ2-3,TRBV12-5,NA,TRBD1,CASGPRQGAEWVTDTQYF,TGTGCTAGTGGTCCCCGACAGGGGGCAGAGTGGGTAACAGATACGCAGTATTTT
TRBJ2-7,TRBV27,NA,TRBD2,CASSFRRHTGTSVFEQYF,TGTGCCAGCAGTTTTAGGAGACATACCGGGACTAGCGTATTCGAGCAGTACTTC
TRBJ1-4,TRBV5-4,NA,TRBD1,CASSYDRGGANEKLFF,TGTGCCAGCAGCTACGACAGGGGAGGAGCTAATGAAAAACTGTTTTTT
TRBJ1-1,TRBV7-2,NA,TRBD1,CASSFQGAGAFF,TGTGCCAGCAGCTTTCAGGGGGCAGGAGCTTTCTTT
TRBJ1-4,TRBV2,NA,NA,CASNQQGSNEKLFF,TGTGCCAGCAATCAACAGGGATCTAATGAAAAACTGTTTTTT
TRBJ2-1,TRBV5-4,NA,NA,CASSLRLGDYNEQFF,TGTGCCAGCAGCTTACGACTAGGGGACTACAATGAGCAGTTCTTC
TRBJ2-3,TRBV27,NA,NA,CASSLSSSSVDTQYF,TGTGCCAGCAGTTTATCATCTAGCTCAGTCGATACGCAGTATTTT
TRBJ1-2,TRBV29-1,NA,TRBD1,CSGKTGGDYTF,TGCAGCGGAAAGACAGGGGGCGACTACACCTTC
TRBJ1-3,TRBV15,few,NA,CATTSKGFSGNTIYF,TGTGCCACCACCAGTAAGGGGTTCTCTGGAAACACCATATATTTT
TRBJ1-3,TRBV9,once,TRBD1,CASRTGEGGNTIYF,TGTGCCAGCCGAACAGGGGAAGGAGGAAACACCATATATTTT
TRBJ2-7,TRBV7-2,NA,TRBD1,CASSSQGQGFNEQYF,TGTGCCAGCAGCTCCCAGGGACAGGGGTTCAACGAGCAGTACTTC
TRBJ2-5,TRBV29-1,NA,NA,CSVVSTRETQYF,TGCAGCGTTGTCTCCACGAGGGAGACCCAGTACTTC
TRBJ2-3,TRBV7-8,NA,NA,CASSLERGSTDTQYF,TGTGCCAGCAGCTTAGAGAGAGGTAGCACAGATACGCAGTATTTT
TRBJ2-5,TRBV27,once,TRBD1,CASSFDRGRGETQYF,TGTGCCAGCAGTTTCGACAGGGGACGAGGGGAGACCCAGTACTTC
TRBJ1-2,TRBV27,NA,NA,CASRHNPLTNYGYTF,TGTGCCAGCAGGCATAACCCTCTCACGAACTATGGCTATACCTTC
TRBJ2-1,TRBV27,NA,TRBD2,CASSRSLAGGHNEQFF,TGTGCCAGCAGTCGTTCGCTCGCGGGGGGGCACAATGAGCAGTTCTTC
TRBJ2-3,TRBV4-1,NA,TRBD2,CASSSRLAGRASTDTQYF,TGCGCCAGCAGCTCCCGACTAGCGGGCCGTGCTAGCACAGATACGCAGTATTTT
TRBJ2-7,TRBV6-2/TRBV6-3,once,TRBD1,CASSYQGDEQYF,TGTGCCAGCAGTTACCAGGGGGACGAGCAGTACTTC
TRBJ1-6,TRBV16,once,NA,CASSPGRASNSPLHF,TGTGCCAGCAGCCCAGGCAGGGCCTCTAATTCACCCCTCCACTTT
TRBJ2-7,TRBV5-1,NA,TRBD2,CASSLPPSGLSYEQYF,TGCGCCAGCAGCCTGCCCCCTAGCGGACTCTCCTACGAGCAGTACTTC
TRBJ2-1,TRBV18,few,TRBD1,CASSGTEKGMQFF,TGTGCCAGCTCTGGGACAGAAAAGGGTATGCAGTTCTTC
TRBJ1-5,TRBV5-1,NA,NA,CASSPLGGDSNQPQHF,TGCGCCAGCAGCCCCCTGGGGGGAGATAGCAATCAGCCCCAGCATTTT
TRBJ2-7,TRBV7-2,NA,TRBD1,CASSRDRLSYYEQYF,TGTGCCAGCAGTCGGGACAGGCTCTCGTACTACGAGCAGTACTTC
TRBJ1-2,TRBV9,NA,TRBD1,CASSVGNRGRSYGYTF,TGTGCCAGCAGCGTAGGAAACAGGGGGCGAAGCTATGGCTACACCTTC
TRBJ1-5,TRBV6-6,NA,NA,CASRIQGDQPQHF,TGTGCCAGCAGGATACAGGGAGATCAGCCCCAGCATTTT
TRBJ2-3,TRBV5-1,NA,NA,CASATTASATDTQYF,TGCGCCAGCGCCACAACCGCTAGCGCCACAGATACGCAGTATTTT
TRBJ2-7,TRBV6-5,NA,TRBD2,CASSSGGPTSEQYF,TGTGCCAGCAGTAGCGGGGGCCCGACGAGTGAGCAGTACTTC
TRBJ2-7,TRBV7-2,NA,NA,CASSPDRTNSYEQYF,TGTGCCAGCAGCCCGGACAGAACCAACTCCTACGAGCAGTACTTC